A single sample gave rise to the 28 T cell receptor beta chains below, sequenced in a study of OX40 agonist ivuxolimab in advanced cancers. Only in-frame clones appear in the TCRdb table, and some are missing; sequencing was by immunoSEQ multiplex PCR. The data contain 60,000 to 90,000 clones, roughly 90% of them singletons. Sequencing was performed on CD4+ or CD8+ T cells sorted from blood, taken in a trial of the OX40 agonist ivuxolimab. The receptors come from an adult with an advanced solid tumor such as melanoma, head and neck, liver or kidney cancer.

CDR3 DNA sequence: TGTGCCAGCAGCGGGGGAACGGTTGGTGCCGCAGATACGCAGTATTTT. Its protein product is CASSGGTVGAADTQYF. V gene TRBV28 combines with J gene TRBJ2-3, with D perhaps matching TRBD2 (6 bases). The CDR3 covers 16 residues. The germline V gene encodes CDR1 MDHEN and CDR2 SYDVKM. Trimming removed 6 bases from V and 4 bases from J, with 20 bases in between.

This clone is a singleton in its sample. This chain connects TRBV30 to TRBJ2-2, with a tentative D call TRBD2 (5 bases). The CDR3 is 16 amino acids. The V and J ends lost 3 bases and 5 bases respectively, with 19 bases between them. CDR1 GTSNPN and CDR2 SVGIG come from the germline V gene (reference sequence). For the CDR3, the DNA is TGTGCCTGGAGCCCGGGTCCCCGGCCGGGAACCGGGGAGCTGTTTTTT. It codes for CAWSPGPRPGTGELFF. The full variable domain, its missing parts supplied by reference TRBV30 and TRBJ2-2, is SQTIHQWPATLVQPVGSPLSLECTVEGTSNPNLYWYRQAAGRGLQLLFYSVGIGQISSEVPQNLSASRPQDRQFILSSKKLLLSDSGFYLCAWSPGPRPGTGELFFGEGSRLTVL.

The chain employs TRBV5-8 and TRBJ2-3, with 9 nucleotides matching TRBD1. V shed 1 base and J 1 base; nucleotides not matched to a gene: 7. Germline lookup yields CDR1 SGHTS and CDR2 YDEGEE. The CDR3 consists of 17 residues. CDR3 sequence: CASSLHRGPSGTDTQYF. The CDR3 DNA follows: TGTGCCAGCAGCTTGCACAGGGGGCCTTCGGGCACAGATACGCAGTATTTT. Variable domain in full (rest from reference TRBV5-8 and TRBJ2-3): EAGVTQSPTHLIKTRGQQATLRCSPISGHTSVYWYQQALGLGLQFLLWYDEGEERNRGNFPPRFSGRQFPNYSSELNVNALELEDSALYLCASSLHRGPSGTDTQYFGPGTRLTVL.

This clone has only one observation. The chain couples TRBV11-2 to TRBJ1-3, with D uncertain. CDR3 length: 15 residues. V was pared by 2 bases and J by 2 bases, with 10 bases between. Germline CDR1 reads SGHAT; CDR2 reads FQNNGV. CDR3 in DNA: TGTGCCAGCAGCTTACGGGGTATGGCTGGAAACACCATATATTTT. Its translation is CASSLRGMAGNTIYF.

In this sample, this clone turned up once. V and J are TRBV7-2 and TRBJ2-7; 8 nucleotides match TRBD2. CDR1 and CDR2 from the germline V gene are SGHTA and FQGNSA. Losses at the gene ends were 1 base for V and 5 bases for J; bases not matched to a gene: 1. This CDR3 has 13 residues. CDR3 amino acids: CASSLERENEQYF. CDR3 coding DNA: TGTGCCAGCAGCTTAGAGCGGGAGAACGAGCAGTACTTC.

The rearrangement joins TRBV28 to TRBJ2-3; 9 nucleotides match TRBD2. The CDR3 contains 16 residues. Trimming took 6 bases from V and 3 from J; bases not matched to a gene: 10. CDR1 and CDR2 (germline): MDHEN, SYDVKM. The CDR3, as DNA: TGTGCCAGCAGACCCCAGGAGCGGGGGGTGACAGATACGCAGTATTTT. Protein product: CASRPQERGVTDTQYF.

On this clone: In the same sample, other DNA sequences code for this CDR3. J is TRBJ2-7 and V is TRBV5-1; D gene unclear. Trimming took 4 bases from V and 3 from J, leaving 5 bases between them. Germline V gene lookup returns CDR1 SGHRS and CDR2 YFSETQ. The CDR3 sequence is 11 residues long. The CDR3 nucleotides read TGCGCCAGCAGCCTCCACTACGAGCAGTACTTC. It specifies CASSLHYEQYF.

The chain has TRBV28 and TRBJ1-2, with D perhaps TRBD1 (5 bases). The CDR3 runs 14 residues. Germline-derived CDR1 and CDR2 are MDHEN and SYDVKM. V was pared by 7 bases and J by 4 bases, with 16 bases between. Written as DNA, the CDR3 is TGTGCCAGCAAGAGGGACTCTTGGGGCTATGGCTACACCTTC. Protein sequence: CASKRDSWGYGYTF.

CDR3 protein: CASSRGDRNQPQHF. CDR3 coding DNA: TGTGCCAGCAGCCGGGGAGACAGGAATCAGCCCCAGCATTTT. V and J are TRBV6-5 and TRBJ1-5, with D perhaps TRBD1 (6 bases). Germline assignment: CDR1 MNHEY and CDR2 SVGAGI. This CDR3 region has 14 residues. The germline V and J ends were trimmed by 6 bases and 4 bases, with 13 bases remaining between them.

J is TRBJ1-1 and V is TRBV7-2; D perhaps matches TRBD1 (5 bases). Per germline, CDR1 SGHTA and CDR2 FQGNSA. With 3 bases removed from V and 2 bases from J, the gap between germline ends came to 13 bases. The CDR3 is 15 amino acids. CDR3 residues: CASSFSGQLNTEAFF. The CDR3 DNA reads TGTGCCAGCAGCTTTTCAGGGCAGCTAAACACTGAAGCTTTCTTT.

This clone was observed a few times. For the CDR3, the DNA is TGTGCCAGCTCACGGGCCAATATTGCCTACGAGCAGTACTTC. Amino acids: CASSRANIAYEQYF. The rearrangement uses TRBV18 and TRBJ2-7, with D unclear. The ends were cut back, 4 bases at V and 2 bases at J, with 12 bases in the middle. Per germline, CDR1 KGHSH and CDR2 LQKENI. The CDR3 has 14 residues.

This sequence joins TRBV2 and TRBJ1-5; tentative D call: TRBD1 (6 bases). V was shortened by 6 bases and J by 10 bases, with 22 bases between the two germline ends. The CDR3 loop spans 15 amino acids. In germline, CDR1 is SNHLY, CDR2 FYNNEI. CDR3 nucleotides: TGTGCCAGCAGCTCCGAGGGGGTCCAATCATCACCCCAGCATTTT. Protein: CASSSEGVQSSPQHF.

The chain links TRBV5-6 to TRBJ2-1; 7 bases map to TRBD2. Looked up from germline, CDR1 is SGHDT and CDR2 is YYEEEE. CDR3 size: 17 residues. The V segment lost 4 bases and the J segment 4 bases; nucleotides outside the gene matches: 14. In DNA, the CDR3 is TGTGCCAGCAGCGATTTGTCCACCGGGGGGTCTTACAATGAGCAGTTCTTC. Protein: CASSDLSTGGSYNEQFF. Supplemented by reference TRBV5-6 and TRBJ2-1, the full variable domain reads DAGVTQSPTHLIKTRGQQVTLRCSPKSGHDTVSWYQQALGQGPQFIFQYYEEEERQRGNFPDRFSGHQFPNYSSELNVNALLLGDSALYLCASSDLSTGGSYNEQFFGPGTRLTVL.

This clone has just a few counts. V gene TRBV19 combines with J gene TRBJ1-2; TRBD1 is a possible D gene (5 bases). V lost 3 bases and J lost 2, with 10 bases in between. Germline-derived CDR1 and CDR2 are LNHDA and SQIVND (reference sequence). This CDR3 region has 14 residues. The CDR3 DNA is TGTGCCAGTAGTATGGGCCGACAGAACTATGGCTACACCTTC. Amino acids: CASSMGRQNYGYTF.

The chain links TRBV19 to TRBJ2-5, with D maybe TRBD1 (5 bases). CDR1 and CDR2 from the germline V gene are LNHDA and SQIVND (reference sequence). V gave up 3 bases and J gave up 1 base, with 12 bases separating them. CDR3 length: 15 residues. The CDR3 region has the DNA TGTGCCAGTAGTATGTCCAGACAGCGCCAAGAGACCCAGTACTTC. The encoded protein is CASSMSRQRQETQYF.

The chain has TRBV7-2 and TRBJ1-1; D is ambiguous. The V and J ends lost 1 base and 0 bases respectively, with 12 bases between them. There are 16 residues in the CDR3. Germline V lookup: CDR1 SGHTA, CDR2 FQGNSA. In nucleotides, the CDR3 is TGTGCCAGCAGCTTAGATCCACGGGCCATGAACACTGAAGCTTTCTTT. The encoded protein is CASSLDPRAMNTEAFF.

The CDR3 bases are TGTGCCAGCAGCTTGCTAGCGGTGCTGTCCTACGAGCAGTACTTC. Translating gives CASSLLAVLSYEQYF. This chain links TRBV5-6 with TRBJ2-7; 7 nucleotides align to TRBD2. The germline gives CDR1 SGHDT, CDR2 YYEEEE. The CDR3 covers 15 residues. V lost 1 base and J lost 1; bases outside the gene matches: 5.

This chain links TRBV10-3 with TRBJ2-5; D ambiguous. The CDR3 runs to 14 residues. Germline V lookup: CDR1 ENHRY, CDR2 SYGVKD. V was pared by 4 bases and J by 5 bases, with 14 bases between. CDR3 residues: CAISVGSIGETQYF. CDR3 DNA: TGTGCCATCAGTGTAGGTAGTATTGGGGAGACCCAGTACTTC.

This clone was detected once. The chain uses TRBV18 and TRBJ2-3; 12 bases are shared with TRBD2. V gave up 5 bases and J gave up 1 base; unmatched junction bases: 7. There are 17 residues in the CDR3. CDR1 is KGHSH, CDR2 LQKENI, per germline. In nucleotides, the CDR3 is TGTGCCAGCTCATCCGGGACTAGCGGGTCGGGCACAGATACGCAGTATTTT. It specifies CASSSGTSGSGTDTQYF.

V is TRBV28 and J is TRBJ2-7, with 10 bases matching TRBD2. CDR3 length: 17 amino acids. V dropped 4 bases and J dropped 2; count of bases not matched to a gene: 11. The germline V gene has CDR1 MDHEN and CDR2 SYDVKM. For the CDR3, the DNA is TGTGCCAGCAGTTCGGGACTAGCGCCTTCACCTACCTACGAGCAGTACTTC. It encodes CASSSGLAPSPTYEQYF.

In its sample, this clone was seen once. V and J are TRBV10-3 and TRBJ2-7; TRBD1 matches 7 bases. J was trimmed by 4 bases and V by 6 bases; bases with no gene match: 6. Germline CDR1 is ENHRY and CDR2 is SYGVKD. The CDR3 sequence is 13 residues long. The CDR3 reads CAIRRDSAYEQYF. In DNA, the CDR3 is TGTGCCATCAGAAGGGACAGTGCGTACGAGCAGTACTTC.

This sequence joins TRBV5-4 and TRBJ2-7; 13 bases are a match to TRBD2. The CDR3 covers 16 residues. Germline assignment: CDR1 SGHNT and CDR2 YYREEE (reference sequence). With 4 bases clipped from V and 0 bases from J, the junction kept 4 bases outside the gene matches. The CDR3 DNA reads TGTGCCAGCAGCCGGGGACTAGCGGGACCCTCCTACGAGCAGTACTTC. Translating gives CASSRGLAGPSYEQYF.

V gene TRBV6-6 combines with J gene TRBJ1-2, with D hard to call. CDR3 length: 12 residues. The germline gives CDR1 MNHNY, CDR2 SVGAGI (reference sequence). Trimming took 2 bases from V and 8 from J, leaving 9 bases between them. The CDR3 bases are TGTGCCAGCAGTTACGGAGGCTTGGGCTACACCTTC. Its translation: CASSYGGLGYTF.

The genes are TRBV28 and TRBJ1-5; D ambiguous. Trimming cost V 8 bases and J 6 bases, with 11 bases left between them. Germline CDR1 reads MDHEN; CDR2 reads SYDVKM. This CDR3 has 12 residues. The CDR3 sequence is CASLGLGQPQHF. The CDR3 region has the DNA TGTGCCAGCCTAGGGCTCGGTCAGCCCCAGCATTTT.

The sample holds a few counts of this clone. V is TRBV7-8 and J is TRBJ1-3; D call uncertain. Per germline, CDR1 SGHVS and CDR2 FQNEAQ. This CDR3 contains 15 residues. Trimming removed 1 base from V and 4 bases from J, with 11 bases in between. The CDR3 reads CASSLGPGKGNTIYF. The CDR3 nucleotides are TGTGCCAGCAGCTTAGGTCCGGGGAAGGGAAACACCATATATTTT.

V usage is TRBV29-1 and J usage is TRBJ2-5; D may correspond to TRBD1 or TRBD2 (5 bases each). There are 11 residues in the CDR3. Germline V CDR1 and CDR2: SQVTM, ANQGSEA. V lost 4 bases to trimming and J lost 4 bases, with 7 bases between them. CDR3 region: CSVGGVETQYF. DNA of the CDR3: TGCAGCGTTGGAGGGGTAGAGACCCAGTACTTC.

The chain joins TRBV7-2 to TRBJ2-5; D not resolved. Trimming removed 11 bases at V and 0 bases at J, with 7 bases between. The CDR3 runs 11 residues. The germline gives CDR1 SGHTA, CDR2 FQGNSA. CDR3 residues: CAERYQETQYF. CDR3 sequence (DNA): TGTGCCGAGAGGTACCAAGAGACCCAGTACTTC.

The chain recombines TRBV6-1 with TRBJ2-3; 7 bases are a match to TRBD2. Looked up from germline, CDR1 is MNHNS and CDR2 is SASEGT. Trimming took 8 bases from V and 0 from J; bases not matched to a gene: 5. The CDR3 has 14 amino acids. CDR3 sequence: CASGRSGSTDTQYF. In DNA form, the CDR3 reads TGTGCCAGCGGGCGTAGCGGGAGCACAGATACGCAGTATTTT.